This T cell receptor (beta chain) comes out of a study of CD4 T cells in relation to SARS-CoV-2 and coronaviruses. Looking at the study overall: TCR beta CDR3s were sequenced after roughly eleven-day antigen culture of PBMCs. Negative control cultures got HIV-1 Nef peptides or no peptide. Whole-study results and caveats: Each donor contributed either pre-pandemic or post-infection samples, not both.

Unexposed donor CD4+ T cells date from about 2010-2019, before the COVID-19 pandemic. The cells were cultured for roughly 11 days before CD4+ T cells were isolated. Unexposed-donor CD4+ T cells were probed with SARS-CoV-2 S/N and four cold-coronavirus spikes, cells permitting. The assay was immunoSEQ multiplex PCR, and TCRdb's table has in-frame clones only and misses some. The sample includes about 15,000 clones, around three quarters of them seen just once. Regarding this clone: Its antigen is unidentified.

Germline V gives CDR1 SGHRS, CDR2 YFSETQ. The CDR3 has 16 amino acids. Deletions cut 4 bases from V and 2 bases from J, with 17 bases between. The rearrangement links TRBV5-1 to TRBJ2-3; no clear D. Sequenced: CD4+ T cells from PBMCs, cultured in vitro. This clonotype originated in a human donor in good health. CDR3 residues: CASSDGLSTITDTQYF. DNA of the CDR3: TGCGCCAGCAGCGACGGGCTATCGACAATCACAGATACGCAGTATTTT.